What follows are 12 T cell receptor beta chains derived from one specimen sequenced in a study of human T cells and chemical hapten exposure. TCRdb passed the 5' RACE reads through MiXCR, listing each CDR3 protein once. The table shows around 140,000 distinct CDR3 sequences, with about 4.3% occurring only once. Unfractionated whole blood yielded the extracted total RNA. These receptors were obtained from a female donor in good health.

This clonotype was seen a few times. This sequence joins TRBV20-1 and TRBJ1-1; the match to TRBD1 covers 7 bases. Losses at the gene ends were 0 bases for V and 8 bases for J; bases not matched to a gene: 21. The CDR3 runs to 18 residues. The germline V gene has CDR1 DFQATT and CDR2 SNEGSKA (reference sequence). CDR3 residues: CSARDPLRGLSRPGEAFF. The CDR3 nucleotides are TGCAGTGCTAGAGATCCGTTGAGGGGGCTGTCACGCCCAGGGGAAGCTTTCTTT.

The table lists this clonotype with many counts. The V call is TRBV28, the J call TRBJ2-7; 8 bases map to TRBD1. This CDR3 contains 13 residues. J lost 4 bases, V lost 6 bases, and 5 bases had no gene match. Per the germline V gene, CDR1 is MDHEN and CDR2 is SYDVKM. CDR3 coding DNA: TGTGCCAGCAGGACAGGGGCGGAGTACGAGCAGTACTTC. It encodes CASRTGAEYEQYF.

Ten or more counts support this clonotype. The chain recombines TRBV12-3 or TRBV12-4 with TRBJ2-3; 12 bases align to TRBD1. CDR3 size: 16 residues. Trimming cost V 6 bases and J 3 bases; bases outside gene matches: 7. DNA for the CDR3: TGTGCCAGCAGCCACCCGGGACAGGGGGCAACAGATACGCAGTATTTT. Its protein is CASSHPGQGATDTQYF.

The table lists this clonotype with many counts. This chain connects TRBV7-2 to TRBJ2-7; D tentatively reads TRBD1 or TRBD2 (5 bases each). Per the germline V gene, CDR1 is SGHTA and CDR2 is FQGNSA. The CDR3 consists of 18 residues. V was trimmed by 0 bases and J by 0 bases, leaving 18 bases between them. The CDR3 region is CASSLALVAGTRSYEQYF. The CDR3 DNA follows: TGTGCCAGCAGCTTAGCGCTGGTGGCAGGGACCCGCTCCTACGAGCAGTACTTC. The full variable domain, its missing parts supplied by reference TRBV7-2 and TRBJ2-7, is GAGVSQSPSNKVTEKGKDVELRCDPISGHTALYWYRQSLGQGLEFLIYFQGNSAPDKSGLPSDRFSAERTGGSVSTLTIQRTQQEDSAVYLCASSLALVAGTRSYEQYFGPGTRLTVT.

This clonotype was seen ten or more times. This chain uses TRBV6-2 or TRBV6-3 with TRBJ1-1, with D perhaps TRBD1 (5 bases). The CDR3 covers 12 residues. Trimming took off 7 bases at V and 3 bases at J, with 9 bases between the two ends. In germline, CDR1 is MNHEY, CDR2 SVGEGT. This CDR3 reads CASTRGYTEAFF. DNA of the CDR3: TGTGCCAGCACTAGGGGATACACTGAAGCTTTCTTT.

In the case of this clonotype: A much larger clone lies a single base off, so this may be a read error. V and J are TRBV29-1 and TRBJ2-1; the D is unclear. This CDR3 contains 15 residues. Trimming left V 0 bases short and J 4 bases short, with 13 bases between. Germline V gene data show CDR1 as SQVTM and CDR2 as ANQGSEA. The chain's CDR3 is CSVEELPGPYNEQFF. The DNA for the CDR3 is TGCAGCGTTGAAGAACTCCCAGGTCCATACAATGAGCAGTTCTTC.

This chain connects TRBV12-3 or TRBV12-4 to TRBJ1-5; D possibly corresponds to TRBD1 (5 bases). The CDR3 runs to 15 residues. The V and J ends lost 7 bases and 4 bases respectively, with 17 bases between them. For the CDR3, the DNA is TGTGCCAGCACTAATTATGCGGGGGGGAATCAGCCCCAGCATTTT. Amino acid sequence: CASTNYAGGNQPQHF.

This clonotype was seen only a few times. The gene calls are TRBV25-1 and TRBJ1-2, with a tentative D call TRBD1 (5 bases). V lost 7 bases to trimming and J lost 0 bases, with 12 bases between them. Germline CDR1 and CDR2: MGHDK and SYGVNS. The length of the CDR3 is 14 residues. For the CDR3, the DNA is TGTGCCAGCATGGGGGGTGGAGCTAACTATGGCTACACCTTC. It yields the protein CASMGGGANYGYTF.

In this sample, this clonotype turned up many times. The chain recombines TRBV19 with TRBJ1-5; no clear D gene. From germline, CDR1 is LNHDA and CDR2 SQIVND (reference sequence). This CDR3 is 14 amino acids long. Trimming shortened V by 2 bases and J by 4 bases, and 9 bases separated the two germline ends. CDR3 coding DNA: TGTGCCAGTAGTATACGGAGTTTAAATCAGCCCCAGCATTTT. Its translation: CASSIRSLNQPQHF.

This clonotype was seen many times. This chain connects TRBV7-9 to TRBJ1-2; 11 bases are a match to TRBD1. This CDR3 is 17 amino acids long. Losses at the gene ends were 1 base for V and 1 base for J; bases not matched to a gene: 5. CDR1 is SEHNR and CDR2 is FQNEAQ in the germline V gene (reference sequence). The CDR3 bases are TGTGCCAGCAGCTTAGGCGGGACAGGGGGAGATAACTATGGCTACACCTTC. Translating it yields CASSLGGTGGDNYGYTF.

This clonotype was detected many times. V and J are TRBV7-9 and TRBJ2-3; no definite D call. The germline V gene encodes CDR1 SEHNR and CDR2 FQNEAQ (reference sequence). V shed 1 base and J shed 14 bases, with 22 bases lying between them. The CDR3 has 15 residues. The CDR3 spells CASSLVGYERQMGYF. DNA for the CDR3: TGTGCCAGCAGCTTAGTGGGTTACGAACGTCAAATGGGGTATTTT.

The sample holds many counts of this clonotype. The genes are TRBV5-4 and TRBJ2-5; D gene ambiguous. Trimming left V 2 bases short and J 0 bases short, with 8 bases between. The CDR3 is made up of 14 amino acids. Per the germline V gene, CDR1 is SGHNT and CDR2 is YYREEE (reference sequence). CDR3 sequence: CASSLRGYQETQYF. As DNA, the CDR3 is TGTGCCAGCAGCTTAAGAGGCTACCAAGAGACCCAGTACTTC.